This note documents a single T cell receptor delta chain sequence. Its specificity is unknown. The data are from a study of Vδ1+ human thymocytes. Findings and caveats of the study: Highly polyclonal TRG and TRD repertoires with Gaussian CDR3 length distributions appeared in thymus. Unexpected Vdelta2 sequences could cause misinterpretation of bulk repertoire data. Unlike peripheral blood Vdelta1+ controls, thymic delta-chain sequences included around 21% Vdelta2 and few Vdelta3. TRG sequences recurred across donors, whereas TRD sequences stayed essentially private.

CDR3 size: 19 residues. Germline loops: CDR1 TSWWSYY, CDR2 QGS. V was clipped by 1 base and J by 0 bases, with 21 bases between them. Sorted Vdelta1+ thymocytes were about 97% to 99.6% pure. RNA was extracted from the cells and then reverse transcribed. CDR3 amplicons came from multiplex PCR with pooled V-gene forward and constant-region reverse primers. TCRdb repeated clone calling on the multiplex PCR reads with CATT. The table shows around 56,000 delta-chain clones, with about 16% occurring only once. This TCR was sampled from a girl in the first two years of life who had congenital heart surgery. The material sequenced was Vdelta1+ gamma-delta thymocytes from the thymus. Described subset: FACS-sorted CD3+ TCRalphabeta- TCRVdelta1+ TCRVdelta2- thymocytes. V usage is TRDV1 and J usage is TRDJ1; TRDD3 is a possible D gene (6 bases). The CDR3 loop is CALGERPSGIRGYTDKLIF. The CDR3 DNA is TGTGCTCTTGGGGAACGCCCCTCGGGGATCCGGGGGTACACCGATAAACTCATCTTT.